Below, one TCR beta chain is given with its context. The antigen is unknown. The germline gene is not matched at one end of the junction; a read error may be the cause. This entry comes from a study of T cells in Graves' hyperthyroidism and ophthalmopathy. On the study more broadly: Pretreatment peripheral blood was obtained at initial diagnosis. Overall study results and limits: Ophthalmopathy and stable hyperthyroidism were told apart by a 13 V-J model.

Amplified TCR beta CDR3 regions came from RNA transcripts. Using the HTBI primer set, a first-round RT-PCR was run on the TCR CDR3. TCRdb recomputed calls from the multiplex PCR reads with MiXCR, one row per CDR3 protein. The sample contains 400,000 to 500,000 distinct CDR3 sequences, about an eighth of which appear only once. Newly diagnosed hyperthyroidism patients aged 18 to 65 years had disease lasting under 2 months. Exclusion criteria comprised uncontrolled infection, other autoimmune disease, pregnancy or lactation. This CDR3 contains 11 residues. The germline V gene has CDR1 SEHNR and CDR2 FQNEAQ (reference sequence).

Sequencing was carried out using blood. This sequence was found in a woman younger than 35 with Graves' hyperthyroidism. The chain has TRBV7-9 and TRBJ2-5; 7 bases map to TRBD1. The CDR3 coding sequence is TGTGCCAGCAGCCTGGGACAGACCCGAGTCTTC. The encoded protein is CASSLGQTRVF.